A selection of T cell receptor beta chains follows, all from one sample in a study of blood T cell repertoires in COVID-19. Method: immunoSEQ multiplex PCR; TCRdb's copy keeps in-frame clones and lacks some. The profile shows 150,000 or so clones, roughly nine tenths of them singletons. Sequencing was carried out using peripheral blood. The receptors originated from a man aged 18-30 years with COVID-19, enrolled during active disease. Each CDR3 is given with its conserved first and last residue. D genes are given only for firm matches. The size of a clone is reported for some rows only, either as once, few or many, or as a class for expanded clones.

.	TRBV10-3	TRBJ2-3	medium-sized	TGTGCCATCAGTGAGTGGTGGGGGCCCACAGATACGCAGTATTTT	CAISEWWGPTDTQYF
TRBD1	TRBV5-8	TRBJ1-5	.	TGTGCCAGCAGCTTTCAGGGGGTTAGCAATCAGCCCCAGCATTTT	CASSFQGVSNQPQHF
.	TRBV9	TRBJ2-3	once	TGTGCCAGCAGCGTTGGGGCTTCGACAGATACGCAGTATTTT	CASSVGASTDTQYF
.	TRBV4-3	TRBJ2-1	once	TGCGCCAGCAGCAGCCGGGACTTACTTAATGAGCAGTTCTTC	CASSSRDLLNEQFF
.	TRBV15	TRBJ2-1	.	TGTGCCACCAGCATCCAAGTAGCCCAGGGAAGCGAGCAGTTCTTC	CATSIQVAQGSEQFF
TRBD1	TRBV28	TRBJ1-2	.	TGTGCCAGCAGTCCACGGGACAGTCAGATCTCTCTGCTCTATGGCTACACCTTC	CASSPRDSQISLLYGYTF
.	TRBV2	TRBJ2-5	once	TGTGCCAGCGGGGTCGAGGCGGGCCCTCAAGAGACCCAGTACTTC	CASGVEAGPQETQYF
.	TRBV7-3	TRBJ2-1	.	TGTGCCAGCAGCTTGTCGGGCTCCTACAATGAGCAGTTCTTC	CASSLSGSYNEQFF
TRBD2	TRBV6-5	TRBJ2-7	.	TGTGCCGGACGCCTAGCGGGAGAGTACGAGCAGTACTTC	CAGRLAGEYEQYF
TRBD1	TRBV5-8	TRBJ2-7	.	TGTGCCAGCAGCCAGGGACAGTACTACGAGCAGTACTTC	CASSQGQYYEQYF
.	TRBV9	TRBJ2-1	.	TGTGCCAGCAGCGTATTCGACACTCCGTACAATGAGCAGTTCTTC	CASSVFDTPYNEQFF
TRBD2	TRBV6-2/TRBV6-3	TRBJ2-7	once	TGTGCCAGCAGTCTGACTAGCATGAACTACGAGCAGTACTTC	CASSLTSMNYEQYF
.	TRBV15	TRBJ1-1	.	TGTGCCACCAGCTTGCAACAGGGTATCGTCACTGAAGCTTTCTTT	CATSLQQGIVTEAFF
TRBD1	TRBV5-4	TRBJ2-6	.	TGTGCCAGCAGGGACCGGACAGGCAAGTCTGGGGCCAACGTCCTGACTTTC	CASRDRTGKSGANVLTF
TRBD1	TRBV11-2	TRBJ2-7	.	TGTGCCAGCAGCTTTGGACAGGGCTCCTACGAGCAGTACTTC	CASSFGQGSYEQYF
.	TRBV27	TRBJ2-3	.	TGTGCCACCGAACCTACGGCAGGGGCAGATACGCAGTATTTT	CATEPTAGADTQYF
.	TRBV6-2/TRBV6-3	TRBJ2-1	few	TGTGCCAGCAGTTACTCGATCAGGGATGAGCAGTTCTTC	CASSYSIRDEQFF
.	TRBV7-9	TRBJ1-2	.	TGTGCCAGCAGCTCTAATGGGGGGATTGGTGGCTACACCTTC	CASSSNGGIGGYTF
TRBD1	TRBV5-1	TRBJ1-1	.	TGCGCCAGCAGTTCCCCAGGGGGTTTGAACACTGAAGCTTTCTTT	CASSSPGGLNTEAFF
.	TRBV24-1	TRBJ2-1	.	TGTGCCACCAGTGTAATGGGAGGGGGGTACAATGAGCAGTTCTTC	CATSVMGGGYNEQFF
TRBD2	TRBV18	TRBJ2-3	.	TGTGCCAGCTCACCACGGGAGGGAACAGATACGCAGTATTTT	CASSPREGTDTQYF
TRBD2	TRBV27	TRBJ2-5	.	TGTGCCAGCAGCCTCCTGGGAGCGGGAGAAGAGACCCAGTACTTC	CASSLLGAGEETQYF
TRBD2	TRBV10-3	TRBJ2-3	.	TGTGCCATCAGTGAGTCTCGTTCGGGACTAGCGGACCCTAGCACAGATACGCAGTATTTT	CAISESRSGLADPSTDTQYF
.	TRBV3-1/TRBV3-2	TRBJ1-4	.	TGTGCCAGCAGCCAAGAGAGGGATGAAAAACTGCTTTTT	CASSQERDEKLLF
.	TRBV5-1	TRBJ1-4	.	TGCGCCAGCAGCTTGGCCGTGATGGGGAGCGGGAGTGAAAAACTGCTTTTT	CASSLAVMGSGSEKLLF
.	TRBV6-5	TRBJ1-5	.	TGTGCCAGCAAGGCCGGGCCGAGGGTGCTCCCCCAGCATTTT	CASKAGPRVLPQHF
.	TRBV14	TRBJ2-5	.	TGTGCCAGCAGCCCGATGGGGGGGCGGTGGCAAGAGACCCAGTACTTC	CASSPMGGRWQETQYF
TRBD2	TRBV9	TRBJ2-1	.	TGTGCCAGCAGCGTTGGCGGGAGGGCCGGTAATGAGCAGTTCTTC	CASSVGGRAGNEQFF
TRBD2	TRBV2	TRBJ2-1	.	TGTGCCAGCAGTGTAGAACTAGCGGGAGGTGGTGAGCAGTTCTTC	CASSVELAGGGEQFF
.	TRBV4-3	TRBJ1-6	.	TGCGCCAGCAGCCAAGCTTCGACAGTTCGGAATTCACCCCTCCACTTT	CASSQASTVRNSPLHF
.	TRBV30	TRBJ1-3	.	TGTGCCTGGAGAGGGGGTATCTCGGGAAACACCATATATTTT	CAWRGGISGNTIYF
.	TRBV9	TRBJ2-7	.	TGTGCCAGCAGCGTCGGGAGTAGCAACGAGCAGTACTTC	CASSVGSSNEQYF
.	TRBV12-3/TRBV12-4	TRBJ1-2	.	TGTGCCAGCAGTTTAGTCTGGGGCGGCTACACCTTC	CASSLVWGGYTF
TRBD1	TRBV28	TRBJ2-7	.	TGTGCCAGCAGTTTCATTCCCGGGACAGCCTACGAGCAGTACTTC	CASSFIPGTAYEQYF
TRBD1	TRBV24-1	TRBJ2-1	.	TGTGCCACCAGTGACCGGGGACAGGGGGGCAATGAGCAGTTCTTC	CATSDRGQGGNEQFF
.	TRBV6-2/TRBV6-3	TRBJ1-2	.	TGTGCCAGCAGTCCGGACTTTGGATATGGCTACACCTTC	CASSPDFGYGYTF
.	TRBV6-4	TRBJ1-6	.	TGTGCCAGCAGTGTGGCGGCAGGGCTTGCACCCCTCCACTTT	CASSVAAGLAPLHF
TRBD1	TRBV3-1/TRBV3-2	TRBJ1-2	.	TGTGCCAGCAGACGGGGACAGGGAGGATTCTATGGCTACACCTTC	CASRRGQGGFYGYTF
.	TRBV10-3	TRBJ2-3	.	TGTGCCATCAGGAGGACTCCTTCAAGCACAGATACGCAATATTTT	CAIRRTPSSTDTQYF
.	TRBV9	TRBJ2-6	.	TGTGCCAGCAGCCCCCACTCTGGGGCCAACGTCCTGACTTTC	CASSPHSGANVLTF
TRBD2	TRBV4-3	TRBJ2-7	.	TGCGCCAGCAGCCTTAGCGGGGCCTACGAGCAGTACTTC	CASSLSGAYEQYF
.	TRBV6-2/TRBV6-3	TRBJ2-7	.	TGTGCCAGCAGTTGGACCAGGGCCTACGAGCAGTACTTC	CASSWTRAYEQYF
.	TRBV30	TRBJ1-1	once	TGTGCCTGGAGCGAAAAGGGGGGGCGTAACACTGAAGCTTTCTTT	CAWSEKGGRNTEAFF
TRBD2	TRBV11-2	TRBJ2-7	.	TGTGCCAGCAGCTTCGGCGTTAGCGGGGCGTACGAGCAGTACTTC	CASSFGVSGAYEQYF
.	TRBV6-6	TRBJ1-3	.	TGTGCCAGCAGTTACTCGACTGACTCTGGAAACACCATATATTTT	CASSYSTDSGNTIYF
.	TRBV30	TRBJ1-4	.	TGTGCCTGGAGTCGTACCGGGGGATCCGGGCGCATTGAAAAACTGTTTTTT	CAWSRTGGSGRIEKLFF